A selection of T cell receptor beta chains follows, all from one sample in a study of blood T cell repertoires in COVID-19. Libraries were prepared by immunoSEQ multiplex PCR; TCRdb keeps only in-frame clonotypes and omits some of them. The sample has 100,000 to 150,000 clones; roughly 80% are singletons. Sequencing was carried out using peripheral blood. The receptors come from a man aged 80 or over with COVID-19, enrolled during active disease. Both conserved end residues are part of each CDR3. D genes are given only for firm matches. Size is omitted from some rows. Given values are once, few, many or a class for expanded clones.

J,size,length,D,V,DNA,CDR3
TRBJ1-4,few,14,-,TRBV27,TGTGCCAGCAGTCCCGGTCCAAACGATGAAAAACTGTTTTTT,CASSPGPNDEKLFF
TRBJ1-2,-,13,-,TRBV6-5,TGTGCCAGCAGTTACTCGAAACTGGTCGGCTACACCTTC,CASSYSKLVGYTF
TRBJ2-7,-,14,TRBD1,TRBV19,TGTGCCAGTAGTATTCTGGGACAGATCTACGAGCAGTACTTC,CASSILGQIYEQYF
TRBJ2-2,-,12,-,TRBV11-3,TGTGCCAGCAGCTGGGCAAACGGGGAGCTGTTTTTT,CASSWANGELFF
TRBJ2-1,-,16,TRBD1,TRBV12-5,TGTGCTAGTGGTACGACAGGGGGATCCTCCTACAATGAGCAGTTCTTC,CASGTTGGSSYNEQFF
TRBJ2-2,-,15,-,TRBV2,TGTGCCAGCAGTGTGGCCAGACTTTACACCGGGGAGCTGTTTTTT,CASSVARLYTGELFF
TRBJ1-5,-,20,-,TRBV19,TGTGCCAGTAGCCCGCGATCCCCTGATACAGGTCCGGGGGGCAATCAGCCCCAGCATTTT,CASSPRSPDTGPGGNQPQHF
TRBJ1-2,-,14,-,TRBV10-3,TGTGCCATCAGTGAGTCACCAGGGAACTATGGCTACACCTTC,CAISESPGNYGYTF
TRBJ2-1,-,16,TRBD2,TRBV19,TGTGCCAGTAGTATTAGCGGGAGGGGGTCCTACAATGAGCAGTTCTTC,CASSISGRGSYNEQFF
TRBJ1-4,few,13,-,TRBV6-5,TGTGCCAGTTTGTCAGGGACTGATGAAAAACTGTTTTTT,CASLSGTDEKLFF
TRBJ1-2,-,14,-,TRBV29-1,TGCAGCGTTTCCCTATTACAGTCTAACTATGGCTACACCTTC,CSVSLLQSNYGYTF
TRBJ2-7,-,12,-,TRBV6-5,TGTGCCAGCAACCTACAGGGTGGCGAGCAGTACTTC,CASNLQGGEQYF
TRBJ1-2,-,13,-,TRBV10-3,TGTGCCATCAGTGACTCCTTCGAACCCCTATACACCTTC,CAISDSFEPLYTF
TRBJ2-7,once,16,TRBD2,TRBV14,TGTGCCAGCAGCCAACGCGCGGGAGTCAGGGCCTACGAGCAGTACTTC,CASSQRAGVRAYEQYF
TRBJ1-2,-,12,-,TRBV29-1,TGCAGCGTGGAGGTGGGTTACTATGGCTACACCTTC,CSVEVGYYGYTF
TRBJ2-1,-,20,TRBD2,TRBV15,TGTGCCACCAGCAGAGATTCCCCTAGCGGGAGTTGGGGCCCCTACAATGAGCAGTTCTTC,CATSRDSPSGSWGPYNEQFF
TRBJ2-7,once,12,-,TRBV2,TGTGCCAGCAACGAGATGTCTGACGAGCAGTACTTC,CASNEMSDEQYF
TRBJ1-2,-,16,-,TRBV7-9,TGTGCCAGCAGCCCAGGCGGGGCAGGAGCTAACTATGGCTACACCTTC,CASSPGGAGANYGYTF
TRBJ2-7,once,15,-,TRBV6-8,TGTGCCAGCAGACTACACCCGCCAAGCCACACCGAGCAGTACTTC,CASRLHPPSHTEQYF
TRBJ2-1,-,18,-,TRBV7-6,TGTGCCAGCAGCGACGCCCCCCCGACAGCCTCTTTTTACAATGAGCAGTTCTTC,CASSDAPPTASFYNEQFF
TRBJ1-2,-,17,TRBD1,TRBV19,TGTGCCAGTAGTATAGATATTGGGACAGGGATGGCGACAGGCTACACCTTC,CASSIDIGTGMATGYTF
TRBJ2-5,few,17,TRBD2,TRBV27,TGTGCCAGCAGTAGTCCGGGGACTAGCGGGCCCAGAGGGACCCAGTACTTC,CASSSPGTSGPRGTQYF
TRBJ1-1,-,13,-,TRBV6-5,TGTGCCAGCAGTTACGGCCCTTACACTGAAGCTTTCTTT,CASSYGPYTEAFF
TRBJ2-1,many,17,TRBD1,TRBV4-2,TGTGCCAGCAGCCAAGATAGGGGGACAGGGACCCCCCGAGAGCAGTTCTTC,CASSQDRGTGTPREQFF
TRBJ1-3,-,17,-,TRBV6-2/TRBV6-3,TGTGCCAGCAGTTATGTGGGACAAGCGACCTCTGGAAACACCATATATTTT,CASSYVGQATSGNTIYF
TRBJ2-1,-,11,-,TRBV7-2,TGTGCCAGCAGCTTTAACAATGAGCAGTTCTTC,CASSFNNEQFF